The present T cell receptor beta chain was sequenced within a study of T cell repertoires in cytomegalovirus infection. Study at large: Indications of both CMV infection and matching HLA type were provided by public TCR beta signatures. Overall study results and limits: The ex vivo response was dominated by HLA-C-restricted CMV-specific TCR beta clonotypes.

The CDR3 sequence is 16 residues long. Germline trimming cut 1 base from V and 8 bases from J; bases unmatched to any gene: 12. Germline CDR1 is LGHNA and CDR2 is YNFKEQ. From the reads, TCRdb called clonotypes with MiXCR, one entry per CDR3 protein. The sample shows about 240,000 distinct CDR3 sequences, roughly 6.5% of them seen only once. This clonotype was detected ten times or more. Its target is unknown. Input material: PBMCs. The receptor was derived from a human donor in good health (CMV status not recorded). Some clones in this sample may be carry-over from other donors' samples. The J gene is TRBJ1-2, the V gene TRBV4-2; 8 nucleotides agree with TRBD1. Here the CDR3 DNA reads TGTGCCAGCAGCCAAGTACGCCCCCAGGGGGCTTTGGGCTACACCTTC. Translating gives CASSQVRPQGALGYTF.